This entry describes one T cell receptor (beta chain). Its antigen is currently unknown. Trimming took 0 bases from V and 0 from J; bases not matched to a gene: 4. The CDR3 has 18 amino acids. Germline lookup yields CDR1 KGHDR and CDR2 SFDVKD. cDNA libraries for TCR beta contained unique molecular identifiers. Approximately 550,000 cDNA molecules came from around 1 to 10 million T cells. TCRdb re-derived calls from the PCR reads in MiXCR, one entry per CDR3 protein. The sample holds approximately 730,000 distinct CDR3 sequences, roughly 27% seen once. These data belong to a study of post-analysis software for immune sequencing data. Study-wide points: Included in a set of a handful of TRBV segments more frequent in patients than controls were TRBV5-6, TRBV5-1 and TRBV20-1.

The sequence was collected from a girl between 10 and 17 years old with multiple sclerosis. The sequencing input was blood. The chain combines TRBV24-1 with TRBJ2-3; 11 nucleotides match TRBD1. The CDR3 DNA sequence: TGTGCCACCAGTGATTTGCAATGGGACAGGGGGAGCACAGATACGCAGTATTTT. Encoded protein: CATSDLQWDRGSTDTQYF.